The 13 T cell receptor beta chains given below trace back to one sample, sequenced in a study of cytomegalovirus exposure and HLA in healthy donors. PCR involved 60 Vbeta and 13 Jbeta primers. Libraries were prepared by immunoSEQ multiplex PCR; TCRdb keeps only in-frame clonotypes and omits some of them. The repertoire includes about 130,000 clones, 75% to 85% of them detected once, and roughly 1.8% sits in the top ten. Sequencing was carried out using PBMCs. These receptors originate from a female donor in good health and CMV-seropositive.

This clone was observed a handful of times. This chain connects TRBV6-6 to TRBJ1-4, with D perhaps matching TRBD1 (5 bases). CDR3 size: 15 residues. V lost 6 bases and J lost 2, with 13 bases in between. Germline-derived CDR1 and CDR2 are MNHNY and SVGAGI (reference sequence). The CDR3 is CASSSLGPTNEKLFF. The CDR3 DNA follows: TGTGCCAGCAGCAGCCTGGGGCCCACTAATGAAAAACTGTTTTTT.

The chain couples TRBV4-1 to TRBJ2-3; possible D gene TRBD1, 6 bases. Germline CDR1 is MGHRA and CDR2 is YSYEKL. The V end lost 0 bases, the J end lost 2 bases, and 15 bases lay between the germline ends. The CDR3 runs 17 residues. The CDR3 loop reads CASSQDRGQGNTDTQYF. The CDR3 region has the DNA TGCGCCAGCAGCCAAGATCGTGGGCAGGGGAACACAGATACGCAGTATTTT.

The CDR3 is CASSPWGGEGTGELFF. In nucleotides, the CDR3 is TGTGCCAGCAGTCCCTGGGGGGGGGAGGGCACCGGGGAGCTGTTTTTT. This chain joins TRBV7-2 and TRBJ2-2; 7 bases agree with TRBD2. The CDR3 spans 16 residues. Germline V CDR1 and CDR2: SGHTA, FQGNSA. V was clipped by 6 bases and J by 4 bases; unmatched bases: 11.

The J gene is TRBJ2-3, the V gene TRBV7-3; perhaps TRBD2 as D (6 bases). The germline CDR1 and CDR2 sequences are SGHTA and FQGTGA. Trimming took off 2 bases at V and 6 bases at J, with 15 bases between the two ends. This CDR3 is 15 amino acids long. In nucleotides, the CDR3 is TGTGCCAGCAGCTTATTGGGAGGAGGGAGGGATACGCAGTATTTT. Residues: CASSLLGGGRDTQYF.

This sequence joins TRBV30 and TRBJ1-1; D is ambiguous. The CDR3 runs 13 residues. Per germline, CDR1 GTSNPN and CDR2 SVGIG (reference sequence). With 2 bases removed from V and 5 bases from J, the gap between germline ends came to 12 bases. CDR3 in amino acids: CAWSRSMRTEAFF. The CDR3 bases are TGTGCCTGGAGTCGCTCAATGAGGACTGAAGCTTTCTTT.

This clone was picked up a small number of times. The chain is built from TRBV10-2 and TRBJ2-1; TRBD2 matches at 10 bases. V lost 8 bases, J lost 5 bases, and 6 bases stayed unmatched. The germline V gene encodes CDR1 WSHSY and CDR2 SAAADI. The CDR3 has 14 amino acids. For the CDR3, the DNA is TGCGCCAGCGAGGGACTAGCGAGAAACAATGAGCAGTTCTTC. Its protein is CASEGLARNNEQFF.

This chain uses TRBV7-9 with TRBJ2-5; D is uncertain. This CDR3 is 12 amino acids long. V lost 8 bases, J lost 4 bases, and 11 bases lay in between. The V gene's germline CDR1 is SEHNR and CDR2 FQNEAQ (reference sequence). The CDR3 is CASAQAGETQYF. CDR3 nucleotide sequence: TGTGCCAGCGCTCAGGCTGGAGAGACCCAGTACTTC.

CDR3 protein: CATRRTSGVHEQFF. The CDR3 nucleotides are TGTGCCACCAGGCGAACTAGCGGGGTCCATGAGCAGTTCTTC. The chain links TRBV15 to TRBJ2-1; 10 bases are a match to TRBD2. V trimming: 6 bases; J trimming: 8 bases; junction bases outside the gene matches: 7. From germline, CDR1 is LNHNV and CDR2 YYDKDF (reference sequence). This CDR3 comprises 14 residues.

V and J are TRBV4-2 and TRBJ2-5, with 8 bases identical to TRBD1. The closer fit of TRBJ2-7 to the DNA end suggests the J call may be wrong. The CDR3 extends over 16 amino acids. Per the germline V gene, CDR1 is LGHNA and CDR2 is YNFKEQ. The CDR3 here is CASSQESGRGRNEQYF. DNA for the CDR3: TGTGCCAGCAGCCAAGAATCGGGCAGGGGGCGGAACGAGCAGTACTTC.

The chain couples TRBV6-5 to TRBJ1-3; tentatively, D is TRBD1 (5 bases). The germline CDR1 and CDR2 sequences are MNHEY and SVGAGI. V lost 6 bases, J lost 3 bases, and 12 bases lay in between. CDR3 length: 14 residues. The CDR3 nucleotides read TGTGCCAGCAGGCGGGACGACGATGGAAACACCATATATTTT. Amino acid sequence: CASRRDDDGNTIYF.

On this clone: The junction departs from the called germline gene at one end, perhaps through a read error. The J gene is TRBJ2-7, the V gene TRBV7-2; 10 bases match TRBD2. Germline V gene data show CDR1 as SGHTA and CDR2 as FQGNSA. The CDR3 has 14 residues. The CDR3 nucleotides are TGTGCCAGCAGCCTAGCGGGAGCTACCTACGAGCAGTACTTC. Translated, it gives CASSLAGATYEQYF.

The V gene is TRBV2, the J gene TRBJ2-3; a weak D match, TRBD2 (5 bases). Germline values: CDR1 SNHLY, CDR2 FYNNEI. Trimming removed 4 bases at V and 6 bases at J, with 14 bases between. The CDR3 consists of 14 residues. The CDR3 spells CASSGLAQLDTQYF. The DNA for the CDR3 is TGTGCCAGCAGTGGATTAGCGCAGCTTGATACGCAGTATTTT. Full variable domain (missing parts from reference TRBV2 and TRBJ2-3): EPEVTQTPSHQVTQMGQEVILRCVPISNHLYFYWYRQILGQKVEFLVSFYNNEISEKSEIFDDQFSVERPDGSNFTLKIRSTKLEDSAMYFCASSGLAQLDTQYFGPGTRLTVL.

The genes are TRBV9 and TRBJ2-7; 9 bases are a match to TRBD1. Germline values: CDR1 SGDLS, CDR2 YYNGEE. The junction had 8 bases not matched to a gene; V was cut back by 0 bases and J by 1 base. The CDR3 contains 17 residues. In nucleotides, the CDR3 is TGTGCCAGCAGCGTAGGGGAAGGGACAGGGCGATCCTACGAGCAGTACTTC. It codes for CASSVGEGTGRSYEQYF.